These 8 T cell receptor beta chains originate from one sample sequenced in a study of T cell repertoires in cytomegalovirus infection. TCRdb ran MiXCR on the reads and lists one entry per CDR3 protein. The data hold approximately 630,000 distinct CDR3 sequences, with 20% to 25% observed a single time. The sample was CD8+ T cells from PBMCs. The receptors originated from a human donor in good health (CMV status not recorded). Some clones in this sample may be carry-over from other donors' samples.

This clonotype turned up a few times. CDR3 sequence (DNA): TGTGCCAGCAGCTCATACAGCAGCTCCTACGAGCAGTACTTC. This codes for CASSSYSSSYEQYF. This chain uses TRBV11-2 with TRBJ2-7; D is unclear. CDR1 and CDR2 (germline): SGHAT, FQNNGV. V was cut by 4 bases and J by 0 bases, with 10 bases left in between. The CDR3 length is 14 residues.

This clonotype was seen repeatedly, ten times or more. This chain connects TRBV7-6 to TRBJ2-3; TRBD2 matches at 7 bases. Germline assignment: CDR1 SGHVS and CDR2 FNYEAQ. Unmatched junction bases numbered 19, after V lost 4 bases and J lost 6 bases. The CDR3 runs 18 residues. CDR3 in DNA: TGTGCCAGCAGCTCGGGTAGCGGGTTTACGTATGAGGTTGATACGCAGTATTTT. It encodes CASSSGSGFTYEVDTQYF. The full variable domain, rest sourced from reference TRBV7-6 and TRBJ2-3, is GAGVSQSPRYKVTKRGQDVALRCDPISGHVSLYWYRQALGQGPEFLTYFNYEAQQDKSGLPNDRFSAERPEGSISTLTIQRTEQRDSAMYRCASSSGSGFTYEVDTQYFGPGTRLTVL.

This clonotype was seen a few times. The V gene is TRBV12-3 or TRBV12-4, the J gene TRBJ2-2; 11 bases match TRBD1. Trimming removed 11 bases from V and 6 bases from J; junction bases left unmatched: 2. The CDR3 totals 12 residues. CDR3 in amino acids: CAGGQGAGELFF. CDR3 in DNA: TGTGCCGGGGGACAGGGGGCCGGGGAGCTGTTTTTT.

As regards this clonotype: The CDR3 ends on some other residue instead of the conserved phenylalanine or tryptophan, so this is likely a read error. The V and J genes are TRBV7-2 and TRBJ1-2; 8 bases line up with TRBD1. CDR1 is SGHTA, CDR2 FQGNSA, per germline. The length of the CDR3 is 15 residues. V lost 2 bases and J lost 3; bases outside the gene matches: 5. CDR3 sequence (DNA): TGTGCCAGCAGCTTAATGGACAGGGTGGACTATGGCTACACCATC. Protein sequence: CASSLMDRVDYGYTI.

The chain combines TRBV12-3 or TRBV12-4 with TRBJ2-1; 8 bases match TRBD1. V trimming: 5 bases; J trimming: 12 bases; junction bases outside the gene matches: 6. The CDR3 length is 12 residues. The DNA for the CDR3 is TGTGCCAGCAGTGCGGACAGGGAGAGGCAGTTCTTC. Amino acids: CASSADRERQFF.

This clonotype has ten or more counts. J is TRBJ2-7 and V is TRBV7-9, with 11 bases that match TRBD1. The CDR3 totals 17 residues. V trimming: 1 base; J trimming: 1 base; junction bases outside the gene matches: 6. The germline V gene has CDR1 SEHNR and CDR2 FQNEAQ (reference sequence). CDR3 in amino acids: CASSLGLGTGGSYEQYF. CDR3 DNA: TGTGCCAGCAGCTTAGGCCTCGGGACAGGGGGGTCCTACGAGCAGTACTTC.

The CDR3 here is CASSLAGGWREQYV. The CDR3 DNA sequence: TGTGCCAGCAGTTTGGCCGGCGGGTGGCGGGAGCAGTACGTC. The rearrangement links TRBV28 to TRBJ2-7; D perhaps matches TRBD2 (5 bases). The V end was cut by 3 bases, the J end by 7 bases, with 16 bases between. Germline V gene lookup returns CDR1 MDHEN and CDR2 SYDVKM. This CDR3 has 14 amino acids.

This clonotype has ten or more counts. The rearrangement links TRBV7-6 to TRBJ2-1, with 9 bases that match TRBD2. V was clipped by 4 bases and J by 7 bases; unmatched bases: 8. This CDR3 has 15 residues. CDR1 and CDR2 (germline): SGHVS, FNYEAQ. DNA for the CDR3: TGTGCCAGCAGCTCGACGGGACTAGCTGGGAATGAGCAGTTCTTC. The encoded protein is CASSSTGLAGNEQFF.